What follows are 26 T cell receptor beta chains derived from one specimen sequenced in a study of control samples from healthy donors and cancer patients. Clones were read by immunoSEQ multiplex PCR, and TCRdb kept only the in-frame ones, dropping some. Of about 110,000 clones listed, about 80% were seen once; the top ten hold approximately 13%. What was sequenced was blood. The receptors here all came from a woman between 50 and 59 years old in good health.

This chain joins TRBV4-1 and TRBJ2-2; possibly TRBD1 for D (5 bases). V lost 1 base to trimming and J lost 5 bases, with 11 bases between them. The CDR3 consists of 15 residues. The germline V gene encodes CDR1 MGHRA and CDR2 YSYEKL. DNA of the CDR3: TGCGCCAGCAGCCAAGGTAGCAGGGTTACCGGGGAGCTGTTTTTT. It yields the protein CASSQGSRVTGELFF.

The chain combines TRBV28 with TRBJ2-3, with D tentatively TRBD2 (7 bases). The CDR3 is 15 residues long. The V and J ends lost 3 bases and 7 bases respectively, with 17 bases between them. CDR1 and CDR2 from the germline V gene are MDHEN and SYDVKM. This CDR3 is CASSLGGRGMNTQYF. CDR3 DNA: TGTGCCAGCAGTTTGGGGGGGCGTGGTATGAATACGCAGTATTTT.

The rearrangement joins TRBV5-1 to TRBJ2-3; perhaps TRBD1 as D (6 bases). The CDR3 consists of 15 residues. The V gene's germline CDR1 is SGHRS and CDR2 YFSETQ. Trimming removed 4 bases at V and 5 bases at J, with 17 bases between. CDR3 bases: TGCGCCAGCAGCCACGGGGTTCAGGGGCGAGATACGCAGTATTTT. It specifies CASSHGVQGRDTQYF.

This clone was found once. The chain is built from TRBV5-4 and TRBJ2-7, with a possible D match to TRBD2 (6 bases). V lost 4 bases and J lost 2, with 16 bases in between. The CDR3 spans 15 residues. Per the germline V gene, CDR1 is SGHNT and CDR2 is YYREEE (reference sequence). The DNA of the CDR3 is TGTGCCAGCAGCACGCCATCCGGGGGAACCTACGAGCAGTACTTC. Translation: CASSTPSGGTYEQYF.

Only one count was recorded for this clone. Here the CDR3 reads CASSFAPGQGYSPLHF. CDR3 coding DNA: TGTGCCAGCAGTTTCGCACCGGGACAGGGTTATTCACCCCTCCACTTT. V gene TRBV6-6 combines with J gene TRBJ1-6; 9 nucleotides agree with TRBD1. V was pared by 4 bases and J by 8 bases, with 9 bases of the junction left unmatched. The V gene's germline CDR1 is MNHNY and CDR2 SVGAGI (reference sequence). CDR3 length: 16 residues.

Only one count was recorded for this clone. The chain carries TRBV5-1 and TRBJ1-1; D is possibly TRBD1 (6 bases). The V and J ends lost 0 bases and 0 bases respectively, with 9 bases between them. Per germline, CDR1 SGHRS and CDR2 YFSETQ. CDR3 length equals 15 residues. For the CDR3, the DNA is TGCGCCAGCAGCTTGGTAGGGGGTATGAACACTGAAGCTTTCTTT. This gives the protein CASSLVGGMNTEAFF.

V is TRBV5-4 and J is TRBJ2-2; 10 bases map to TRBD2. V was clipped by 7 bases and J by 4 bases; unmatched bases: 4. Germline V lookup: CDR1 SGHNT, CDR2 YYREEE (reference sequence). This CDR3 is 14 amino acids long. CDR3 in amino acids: CASLVAGGTGELFF. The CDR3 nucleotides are TGTGCCAGCCTTGTAGCGGGAGGCACCGGGGAGCTGTTTTTT.

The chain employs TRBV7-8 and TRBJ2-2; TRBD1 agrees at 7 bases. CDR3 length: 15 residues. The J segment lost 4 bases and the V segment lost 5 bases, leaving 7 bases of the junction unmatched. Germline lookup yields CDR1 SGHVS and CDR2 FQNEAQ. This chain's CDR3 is CASSPRTGGTGELFF. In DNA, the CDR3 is TGTGCCAGCAGCCCCAGGACAGGCGGCACCGGGGAGCTGTTTTTT.

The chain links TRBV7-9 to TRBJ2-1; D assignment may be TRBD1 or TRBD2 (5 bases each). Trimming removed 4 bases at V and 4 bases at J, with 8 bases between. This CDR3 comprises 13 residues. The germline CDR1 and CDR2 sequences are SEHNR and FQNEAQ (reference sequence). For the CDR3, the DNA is TGTGCCAGCAGCTCCGGGGCTTACAATGAGCAGTTCTTC. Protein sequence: CASSSGAYNEQFF.

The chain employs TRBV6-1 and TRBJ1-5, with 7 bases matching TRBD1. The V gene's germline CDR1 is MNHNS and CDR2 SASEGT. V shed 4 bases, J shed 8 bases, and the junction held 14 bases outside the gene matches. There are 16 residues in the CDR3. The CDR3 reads CASSGQVQGVSEPQHF. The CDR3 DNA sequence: TGTGCCAGCAGTGGGCAAGTCCAGGGGGTATCAGAGCCCCAGCATTTT.

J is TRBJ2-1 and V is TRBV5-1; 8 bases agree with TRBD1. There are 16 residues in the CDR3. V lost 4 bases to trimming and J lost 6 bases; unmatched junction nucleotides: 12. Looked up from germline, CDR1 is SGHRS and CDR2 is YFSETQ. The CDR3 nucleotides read TGCGCCAGCAGCAAGGAACCGACAGGGGTGGGCAATGAGCAGTTCTTC. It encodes CASSKEPTGVGNEQFF.

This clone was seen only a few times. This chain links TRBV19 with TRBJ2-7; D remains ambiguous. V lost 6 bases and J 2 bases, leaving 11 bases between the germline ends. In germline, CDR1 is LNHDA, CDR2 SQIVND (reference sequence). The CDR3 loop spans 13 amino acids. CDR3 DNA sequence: TGTGCCAGTAGCGAGCGTCGGACCTACGAGCAGTACTTC. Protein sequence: CASSERRTYEQYF.

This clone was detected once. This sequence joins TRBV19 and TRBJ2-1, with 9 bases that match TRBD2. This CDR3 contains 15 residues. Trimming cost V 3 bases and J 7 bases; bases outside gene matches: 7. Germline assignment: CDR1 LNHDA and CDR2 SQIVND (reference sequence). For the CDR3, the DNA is TGTGCCAGTAGTATTGAGCGGGAGGCCATGAATGAGCAGTTCTTC. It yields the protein CASSIEREAMNEQFF.

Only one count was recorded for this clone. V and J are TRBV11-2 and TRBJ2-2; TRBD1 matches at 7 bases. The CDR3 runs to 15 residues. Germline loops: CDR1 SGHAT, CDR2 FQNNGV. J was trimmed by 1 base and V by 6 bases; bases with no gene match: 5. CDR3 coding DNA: TGTGCCAGCAGACCGAGGACAGGGAACACCGGGGAGCTGTTTTTT. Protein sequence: CASRPRTGNTGELFF. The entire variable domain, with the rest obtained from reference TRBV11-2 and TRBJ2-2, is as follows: EAGVAQSPRYKIIEKRQSVAFWCNPISGHATLYWYQQILGQGPKLLIQFQNNGVVDDSQLPKDRFSAERLKGVDSTLKIQPAKLEDSAVYLCASRPRTGNTGELFFGEGSRLTVL.

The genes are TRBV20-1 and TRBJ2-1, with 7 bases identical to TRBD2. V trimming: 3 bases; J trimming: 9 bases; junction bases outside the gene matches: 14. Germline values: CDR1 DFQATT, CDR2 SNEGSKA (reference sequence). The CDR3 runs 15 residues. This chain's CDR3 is CSASNPSAGDGEQFF. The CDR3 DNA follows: TGCAGTGCTAGTAACCCTTCGGCGGGGGACGGTGAGCAGTTCTTC.

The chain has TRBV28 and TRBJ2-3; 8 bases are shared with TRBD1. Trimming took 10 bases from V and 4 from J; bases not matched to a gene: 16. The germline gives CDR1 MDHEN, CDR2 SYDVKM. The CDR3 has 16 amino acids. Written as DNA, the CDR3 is TGTGCCACGGGACCTCTCAAGACAGGGGTGGCAGATACGCAGTATTTT. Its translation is CATGPLKTGVADTQYF.

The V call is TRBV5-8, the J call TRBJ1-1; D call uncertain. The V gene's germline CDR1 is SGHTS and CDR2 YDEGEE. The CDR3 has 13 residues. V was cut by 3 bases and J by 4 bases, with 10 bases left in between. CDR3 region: CASSSTTATEAFF. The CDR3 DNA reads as TGTGCCAGCAGCTCCACGACTGCCACTGAAGCTTTCTTT.

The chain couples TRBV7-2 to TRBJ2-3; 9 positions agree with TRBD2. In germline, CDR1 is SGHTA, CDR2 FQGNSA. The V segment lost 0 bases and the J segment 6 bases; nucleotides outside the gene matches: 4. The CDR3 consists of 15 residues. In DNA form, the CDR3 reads TGTGCCAGCAGCTTAGCGCTTCTAGCGGGGGATACGCAGTATTTT. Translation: CASSLALLAGDTQYF.

Here the CDR3 reads CASGLSMNTEAFF. DNA for the CDR3: TGTGCTAGTGGTTTGTCCATGAACACTGAAGCTTTCTTT. This rearrangement joins TRBV12-5 to TRBJ1-1, with D unclear. Germline V gives CDR1 LGHNT, CDR2 FRNRAP. V was trimmed by 2 bases and J by 0 bases, leaving 4 bases between them. This CDR3 is built from 13 residues.

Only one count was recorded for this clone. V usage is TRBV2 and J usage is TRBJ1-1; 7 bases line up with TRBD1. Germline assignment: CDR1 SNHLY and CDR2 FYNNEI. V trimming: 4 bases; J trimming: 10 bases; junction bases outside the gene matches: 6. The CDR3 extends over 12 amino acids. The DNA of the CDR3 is TGTGCCAGCAGTGGACAGGGACTGGCAGCTTTCTTT. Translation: CASSGQGLAAFF.

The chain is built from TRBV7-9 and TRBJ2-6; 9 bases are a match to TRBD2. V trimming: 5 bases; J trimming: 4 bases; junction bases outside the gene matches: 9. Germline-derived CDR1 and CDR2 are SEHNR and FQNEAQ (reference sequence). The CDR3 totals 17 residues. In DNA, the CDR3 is TGTGCCAGCAGCGCGCGGGGGGGAGTGGCGGGGGCCAACGTCCTGACTTTC. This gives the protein CASSARGGVAGANVLTF.

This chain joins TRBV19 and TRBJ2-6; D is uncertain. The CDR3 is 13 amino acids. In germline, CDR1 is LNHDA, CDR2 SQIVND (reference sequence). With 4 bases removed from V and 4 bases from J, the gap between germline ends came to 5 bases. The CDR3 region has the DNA TGTGCCAGTAGTACCGCAGGGGCCAACGTCCTGACTTTC. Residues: CASSTAGANVLTF.

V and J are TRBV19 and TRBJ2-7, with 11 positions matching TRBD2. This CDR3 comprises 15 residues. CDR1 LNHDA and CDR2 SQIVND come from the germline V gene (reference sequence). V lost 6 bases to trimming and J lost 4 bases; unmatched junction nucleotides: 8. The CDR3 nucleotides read TGTGCCAGTAGGATTACCGGGACTAGCGGTTACGAGCAGTACTTC. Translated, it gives CASRITGTSGYEQYF.

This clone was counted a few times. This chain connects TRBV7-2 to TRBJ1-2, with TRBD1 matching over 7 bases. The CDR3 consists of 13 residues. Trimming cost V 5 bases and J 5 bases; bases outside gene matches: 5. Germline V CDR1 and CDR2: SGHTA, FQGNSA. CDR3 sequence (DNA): TGTGCCAGCAGCGACAGGGACCTTTATGGCTACACCTTC. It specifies CASSDRDLYGYTF.

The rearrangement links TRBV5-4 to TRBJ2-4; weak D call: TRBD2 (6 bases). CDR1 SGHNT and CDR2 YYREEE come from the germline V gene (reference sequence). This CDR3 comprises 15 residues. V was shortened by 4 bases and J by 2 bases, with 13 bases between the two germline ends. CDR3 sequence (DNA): TGTGCCAGCAGCCCAGAGGGCGGGACCAAAAACATTCAGTACTTC. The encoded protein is CASSPEGGTKNIQYF.

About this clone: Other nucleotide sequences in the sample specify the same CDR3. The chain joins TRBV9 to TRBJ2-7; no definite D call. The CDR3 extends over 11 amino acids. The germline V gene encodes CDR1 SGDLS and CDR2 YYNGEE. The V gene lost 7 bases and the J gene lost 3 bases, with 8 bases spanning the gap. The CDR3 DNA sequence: TGTGCCAGCCACCCAAGCTACGAGCAGTACTTC. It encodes CASHPSYEQYF.